This record covers a single TCR beta chain. The target of this receptor is not known. The sample holds no much larger clone one base away, and base qualities are not on file. Explained via the paper, the time point label denotes: sample taken at primary tumor resection. Donors were around 71 patients with early-stage, untreated non-small cell lung cancer from the lung TRACERx cohort. TCR sequencing used whole RNA extracted from tumor and nontumor lung tissue, or from cryopreserved PBMC samples, without cell sorting. Only patients for whom sufficient RNA was available from at least two tumor regions were selected for TCR sequencing. A lung pathologist reviewed the tumor and adjacent nontumor lung specimens before the specimens were selected. V is reduced by 11 bases and J by 1 base, leaving a spacing of 9 bases between them. Inclusive of the bounding cysteine and phenylalanine, the CDR3 is 12 residues long. This entry keeps only the CDR3 DNA: 36 bases, framed from base 1.

The data are from a study of spatial heterogeneity in lung cancer (dated by TCRdb to between 2018 and 2021). With respect to the entire study: Beta-chain transcripts were consistently detected in greater numbers than alpha-chain transcripts, which likely reflected higher beta-chain transcript abundance. In tumor regions, TCR transcript counts showed a strong correlation with a T cell transcriptional module score derived from matched bulk RNA-seq. In the raw uncorrected reads, each unique combination of TCR and UMI appeared more than ten times on average. In non-small cell lung cancer, the study quantitatively compared TCR alpha and beta repertoires across several tumor regions, matched nontumor lung, and blood. Nonsynonymous mutation counts, determined by whole-exome sequencing of tumor tissue, were related to TCR repertoire features. Both alpha and beta chains were TCR-sequenced in hundreds of tumor regions, under 85 matched nontumor lung samples and around 50 PBMC samples obtained at surgery.

Broad study findings and their caveats: Confirming at a functional level the hypothesis that regional TCRs recognize regional mutations was considered to require additional single-cell paired TCR alpha and beta sequencing. TCR-seq was estimated to cover only approximately 6.6% of tumor T cells for alpha chains and around 12% for beta chains. The number of expanded intratumoral alpha and beta TCRs correlated with the tumor nonsynonymous mutation count. Counts of ubiquitous and regional expanded TCRs correlated with counts of ubiquitous and regional nonsynonymous mutations, respectively.

Receptors were amplified or captured by 5' RACE. Data came from a NextSeq 500. In the TCR library protocol, a unique molecular identifier was attached to each TCR cDNA molecule so that PCR and sequencing errors could be corrected. Regarding the original processing steps: Decombinator tools were used for TCR identification, UMI-based error correction and CDR3 extraction. Expanded TCRs were defined as those above a frequency of 2 per 1,000, corresponding to the top 1% of the tumor frequency distribution. Expanded tumor TCRs statistically deemed absent (corrected P<0.05) from at least one tumor region were classed as regional, and all other expanded tumor TCRs were classed as ubiquitous. Rényi diversity was computed with the R vegan package after subsampling each repertoire 100 times to 5,000 TCRs. CDR3 similarity networks were built from amino acid triplet string-kernel similarity, connecting CDR3s with pairwise similarity above 0.82. TCRdb applied fastp at Q25 and MiXCR to the public reads, then kept only in-frame beta chains. Rows with one shared CDR3 protein collapse into an entry with the most common genes and DNA. None of the V and J calls come from the authors' own analysis; TCRdb made them. The sample table shows 5,000 or so distinct CDR3 sequences, and about 23% are seen once. The ten largest account for approximately 9.4% of the sample.

The clonotype originates from a male donor with early-stage non-small cell lung cancer. The source material was lung tumor tissue, sampled at surgery. The chain uses TRBV12-3 or TRBV12-4 and TRBJ2-1, with no reliable assignment of the D segment. CDR3 loop: CASRQSYNEQFF. The sequenced DNA is TGTGCCTCCCGGCAGTCCTACAATGAGCAGTTCTTC.